This entry concerns a single T cell receptor beta chain. What it binds is not known. This sample was included in a study of beta chain features in type 1 diabetes. Findings and caveats of the study: TCRB CDR3s were moderately but significantly shorter in Type 1 diabetes patients in all four CD4+ subsets. Type 1 diabetes patients had fewer VDJ junction insertions and more deletions.

Every bit of the isolated RNA underwent reverse transcription, so sequencing read expressed TCRB transcripts. The method was immunoSEQ multiplex PCR; TCRdb's version includes in-frame clones alone and lacks a portion of them. The sample holds approximately 160,000 clones; about 63% are singletons and the top ten take approximately 0.089%. Germline CDR1 is SGHTA and CDR2 is FQGNSA. CDR3 length: 14 residues. Trimming removed 4 bases from V and 9 bases from J, with 13 bases in between. The specimen sequenced was naive CD4+ T cells from blood. The source is a man between 25 and 39 years old with type 1 diabetes. V is TRBV7-2 and J is TRBJ1-6; tentatively, D is TRBD1 (5 bases). The CDR3 loop is CASSSMDIRSPLHF. CDR3 DNA: TGTGCCAGCAGCTCAATGGACATACGTTCACCCCTCCACTTT.